This TCR beta chain was recovered during a study of control samples from healthy donors and cancer patients. TCRdb keeps only in-frame clones here, not all; method: immunoSEQ multiplex PCR. Of 150,000 to 200,000 clones in the sample, 85% to 90% were seen once. The CDR3 is 13 amino acids. The germline CDR1 and CDR2 sequences are SGHAT and FQNNGV. Trimming shortened V by 1 base and J by 6 bases, and 9 bases separated the two germline ends. The sample taken for sequencing was blood. The TCR was taken from a woman aged 50 to 60 in good health. The chain employs TRBV11-2 and TRBJ1-2; a weak D match, TRBD1 (5 bases). CDR3 protein: CASSLVLGDGYTF. CDR3 sequence (DNA): TGTGCCAGCAGCTTAGTTCTGGGGGATGGCTACACCTTC. The full variable domain, completed using reference TRBV11-2 and TRBJ1-2, is EAGVAQSPRYKIIEKRQSVAFWCNPISGHATLYWYQQILGQGPKLLIQFQNNGVVDDSQLPKDRFSAERLKGVDSTLKIQPAKLEDSAVYLCASSLVLGDGYTFGSGTRLTVV.